Given below is one T cell receptor (beta chain) in context. Its antigen is as yet unknown. This entry belongs to a study of OX40 agonist ivuxolimab in advanced cancers. Overall study context: Ivuxolimab was administered intravenously to patients at 0.01 to 10 mg/kg every 2 weeks.

Study-wide results and caveats: Certain nonresponders likewise exhibited a low normalized T-cell clonal expansion.

Measured with immunoSEQ multiplex PCR; TCRdb has only the in-frame clones, and not every one. The data show 60,000 to 65,000 clones, 70% to 90% seen once. CDR3 length: 20 residues. Germline V gene sequence: CDR1 KGHSH, CDR2 LQKENI. V lost 5 bases and J lost 0; bases outside the gene matches: 12. Sequencing was performed on CD4+ or CD8+ T cells sorted from blood, taken in a trial of the OX40 agonist ivuxolimab. J is TRBJ2-2 and V is TRBV18, with 13 nucleotides matching TRBD2. This TCR was recovered from an adult with an advanced solid tumor such as melanoma, head and neck, liver or kidney cancer. CDR3 protein: CASSFGTSGTYNPNTGELFF. DNA of the CDR3: TGTGCCAGCTCATTTGGGACTAGCGGGACCTATAATCCGAACACCGGGGAGCTGTTTTTT. Filled out from reference TRBV18 and TRBJ2-2, the complete variable domain reads NAGVMQNPRHLVRRRGQEARLRCSPMKGHSHVYWYRQLPEEGLKFMVYLQKENIIDESGMPKERFSAEFPKEGPSILRIQQVVRGDSAAYFCASSFGTSGTYNPNTGELFFGEGSRLTVL.